This TCR beta chain comes out of a study of cytomegalovirus exposure and HLA in healthy donors. Study outcomes and limitations: Specificity of a few CMV-associated chains for CMV antigens was verified in vitro.

V lost 0 bases and J 3 bases, leaving 6 bases between the germline ends. This CDR3 spans 13 amino acids. Germline CDR1 and CDR2: LNHNV and YYDKDF (reference sequence). The PCR contained 60 Vbeta and 13 Jbeta primers. Sequenced by immunoSEQ multiplex PCR; TCRdb stores in-frame clones only, minus some. The sample holds roughly 190,000 clones, roughly 83% seen once. This clone has a single count. Its antigen is not identified. Other DNA variants within this sample encode the same CDR3. This chain connects TRBV15 to TRBJ2-7; a weak D match, TRBD1 (5 bases). Sequences were obtained from PBMCs. The origin of this receptor is a woman in her fifties or sixties in good health and CMV-seronegative. CDR3: CATSRDQGYEQYF. CDR3 bases: TGTGCCACCAGCAGAGACCAGGGCTACGAGCAGTACTTC.